This entry lists 30 T cell receptor beta chains sequenced from one sample in a study of blood T cell repertoires in COVID-19. Sequenced by immunoSEQ multiplex PCR; TCRdb stores in-frame clones only, minus some. The sample includes around 140,000 clones, about 91% of them seen just once. The source material was peripheral blood. Receptors were obtained from a middle-aged man with acute or convalescent COVID-19.

This clone was detected only once. The chain is built from TRBV19 and TRBJ1-5; 10 bases map to TRBD1. The CDR3 runs to 15 residues. Germline loops: CDR1 LNHDA, CDR2 SQIVND (reference sequence). Unmatched junction bases numbered 9, after V lost 7 bases and J lost 6 bases. The CDR3 is CASNWDRGVPQPQHF. CDR3 nucleotide sequence: TGTGCCAGTAATTGGGACAGGGGCGTCCCTCAGCCCCAGCATTTT. The full variable domain, completed using reference TRBV19 and TRBJ1-5, is DGGITQSPKYLFRKEGQNVTLSCEQNLNHDAMYWYRQDPGQGLRLIYYSQIVNDFQKGDIAEGYSVSREKKESFPLTVTSAQKNPTAFYLCASNWDRGVPQPQHFGDGTRLSIL.

This chain uses TRBV11-2 with TRBJ2-1; tentative D call: TRBD2 (6 bases). The ends were cut back, 0 bases at V and 6 bases at J, with 21 bases in the middle. CDR1 is SGHAT, CDR2 FQNNGV, per germline. The CDR3 spans 18 residues. The CDR3 DNA sequence: TGTGCCAGCAGCTTAGATGGGATCCTAGCGTTAAAATTCAATGAGCAGTTCTTC. This gives the protein CASSLDGILALKFNEQFF.

The CDR3 spells CASWSGGNYGYTF. The CDR3 DNA reads as TGTGCCAGCTGGTCAGGGGGCAACTATGGCTACACCTTC. The V call is TRBV18, the J call TRBJ1-2; 8 bases map to TRBD1. The CDR3 extends over 13 amino acids. Per the germline V gene, CDR1 is KGHSH and CDR2 is LQKENI. Trimming took 7 bases from V and 2 from J; bases not matched to a gene: 3.

This rearrangement joins TRBV6-6 to TRBJ2-2, with 8 nucleotides matching TRBD2. The CDR3 consists of 15 residues. The V gene's germline CDR1 is MNHNY and CDR2 SVGAGI (reference sequence). The J segment lost 5 bases and the V segment lost 8 bases, leaving 10 bases of the junction unmatched. The DNA of the CDR3 is TGTGCCAGCTGTAAGGGCTTAGCGGGAACCGGGGAGCTGTTTTTT. It specifies CASCKGLAGTGELFF.

This clone was found once. The rearrangement joins TRBV28 to TRBJ2-7, with unresolved D. Germline values: CDR1 MDHEN, CDR2 SYDVKM. This CDR3 has 19 amino acids. Trimming left V 3 bases short and J 7 bases short, with 31 bases between. CDR3 protein: CASSFSNSLAFTPSREQYF. CDR3 sequence (DNA): TGTGCCAGCAGTTTCTCCAACTCCTTGGCCTTTACTCCCTCGAGGGAGCAGTACTTC.

Only a few counts were recorded for this clone. J is TRBJ1-1 and V is TRBV12-3 or TRBV12-4; the D is unclear. Trimming cost V 4 bases and J 10 bases, with 10 bases left between them. The CDR3 covers 11 residues. The CDR3 loop reads CASSYQEGAFF. The CDR3 nucleotides are TGTGCCAGCAGTTATCAGGAGGGAGCTTTCTTT.

Details on this clone: The sample holds other DNA sequences that translate to the same CDR3. This sequence joins TRBV5-1 and TRBJ1-2; 9 bases map to TRBD1. Germline CDR1 is SGHRS and CDR2 is YFSETQ. V lost 0 bases, J lost 6 bases, and 0 bases stayed unmatched. The CDR3 has 13 residues. CDR3 amino acids: CASSLGTGDGYTF. The DNA for the CDR3 is TGCGCCAGCAGCTTGGGGACAGGGGATGGCTACACCTTC.

The chain recombines TRBV18 with TRBJ2-2, with a possible D match to TRBD2 (5 bases). V was shortened by 3 bases and J by 5 bases, with 16 bases between the two germline ends. Germline CDR1 is KGHSH and CDR2 is LQKENI. This CDR3 region has 16 residues. CDR3: CASSPPKGEGTGELFF. In DNA, the CDR3 is TGTGCCAGCTCACCCCCGAAGGGAGAAGGGACCGGGGAGCTGTTTTTT.

This clone was seen only once. The CDR3 is CASSLGQGNQPQHF. The CDR3 region has the DNA TGTGCCAGCAGCTTGGGACAGGGCAATCAGCCCCAGCATTTT. This chain uses TRBV11-2 with TRBJ1-5; 8 bases align to TRBD1. The CDR3 runs 14 residues. V gave up 3 bases and J gave up 2 bases; unmatched junction bases: 0. Germline-derived CDR1 and CDR2 are SGHAT and FQNNGV. The whole variable domain, filled in from reference TRBV11-2 and TRBJ1-5, reads EAGVAQSPRYKIIEKRQSVAFWCNPISGHATLYWYQQILGQGPKLLIQFQNNGVVDDSQLPKDRFSAERLKGVDSTLKIQPAKLEDSAVYLCASSLGQGNQPQHFGDGTRLSIL.

This clone was seen a single time. This rearrangement joins TRBV19 to TRBJ1-2, with D perhaps TRBD1 (5 bases). Deletions cut 3 bases from V and 7 bases from J, with 12 bases between. The V gene's germline CDR1 is LNHDA and CDR2 SQIVND (reference sequence). The CDR3 is 13 amino acids. The CDR3 is CASSMAGYGGYTF. CDR3 nucleotides: TGTGCCAGTAGTATGGCAGGGTACGGTGGCTACACCTTC.

J is TRBJ2-1 and V is TRBV10-1, with a weak D call TRBD2 (6 bases). Germline V gene lookup returns CDR1 WNHNN and CDR2 SYGVQD (reference sequence). V shed 4 bases and J shed 8 bases, with 27 bases lying between them. The CDR3 is made up of 18 amino acids. In DNA, the CDR3 is TGCGCCAGCAGTGCTCCCGGGACTTCTTCATTCCCCCCCCATGAGCAGTTCTTC. The encoded protein is CASSAPGTSSFPPHEQFF.

V gene TRBV27 combines with J gene TRBJ2-1; D ambiguous. This CDR3 is 12 amino acids long. With 4 bases removed from V and 9 bases from J, the gap between germline ends came to 10 bases. Germline assignment: CDR1 MNHEY and CDR2 SMNVEV (reference sequence). CDR3 bases: TGTGCCAGCAGTTACGGGTTGGGTGAGCAGTTCTTC. Amino acids: CASSYGLGEQFF.

A remark on this clone: Other DNA variants within this sample encode the same CDR3. The chain uses TRBV11-2 and TRBJ1-2, with D possibly matching TRBD1 (6 bases). CDR1 and CDR2 (germline): SGHAT, FQNNGV. V was clipped by 4 bases and J by 6 bases, with 9 bases between them. The CDR3 runs 12 residues. For the CDR3, the DNA is TGTGCCAGCAGCTGGGCAGGGGATGGCTACACCTTC. Translation: CASSWAGDGYTF.

The genes are TRBV3-1 (or the pseudogene TRBV3-2) and TRBJ1-2, with 8 bases matching TRBD1. The CDR3 consists of 14 residues. J was trimmed by 9 bases and V by 4 bases; bases with no gene match: 10. The germline CDR1 and CDR2 sequences are LGHDT and YNNKEL (reference sequence). Here the CDR3 reads CASSPGWGTGSYTF. The CDR3 DNA is TGTGCCAGCAGCCCTGGGTGGGGGACAGGAAGCTACACCTTC.

The rearrangement uses TRBV5-1 and TRBJ2-5; TRBD1 agrees at 7 bases. This CDR3 region has 16 residues. The germline V gene has CDR1 SGHRS and CDR2 YFSETQ. With V trimmed by 4 bases and J by 5 bases, 14 bases remained unmatched. The CDR3 nucleotides read TGCGCCAGCAGCCCACATCCCACAGGGGAAGGGGAGACCCAGTACTTC. It codes for CASSPHPTGEGETQYF. The whole variable domain, remainder taken from reference TRBV5-1 and TRBJ2-5, is KAGVTQTPRYLIKTRGQQVTLSCSPISGHRSVSWYQQTPGQGLQFLFEYFSETQRNKGNFPGRFSGRQFSNSRSEMNVSTLELGDSALYLCASSPHPTGEGETQYFGPGTRLLVL.

This rearrangement joins TRBV18 to TRBJ1-2, with unresolved D. Germline values: CDR1 KGHSH, CDR2 LQKENI. CDR3 length equals 13 residues. With 4 bases removed from V and 3 bases from J, the gap between germline ends came to 9 bases. Here the CDR3 DNA reads TGTGCCAGCTCACGGGTAGCGGACTATGGCTACACCTTC. This codes for CASSRVADYGYTF.

This chain connects TRBV5-4 to TRBJ2-7, with 7 bases aligning to TRBD1. Germline V CDR1 and CDR2: SGHNT, YYREEE (reference sequence). The CDR3 is made up of 14 amino acids. V dropped 3 bases and J dropped 4; count of bases not matched to a gene: 7. Here the CDR3 reads CASSSRDRVYEQYF. CDR3 DNA: TGTGCCAGCAGCTCCCGGGACAGAGTTTACGAGCAGTACTTC.

The CDR3 protein is CASSLALGTGSYEQYF. Written as DNA, the CDR3 is TGTGCCAGCAGCTTAGCGCTCGGGACAGGATCCTACGAGCAGTACTTC. The rearrangement uses TRBV7-2 and TRBJ2-7; 8 bases fit TRBD1. The germline V gene has CDR1 SGHTA and CDR2 FQGNSA. The CDR3 runs 16 residues. With V trimmed by 0 bases and J by 1 base, 5 bases remained unmatched.

The chain has TRBV5-1 and TRBJ2-7; TRBD1 agrees at 9 bases. The CDR3 totals 13 residues. The V segment lost 3 bases and the J segment 5 bases; nucleotides outside the gene matches: 3. Germline values: CDR1 SGHRS, CDR2 YFSETQ. This CDR3 reads CASSWTGDHEQYF. CDR3 nucleotide sequence: TGCGCCAGCAGCTGGACAGGGGACCACGAGCAGTACTTC.

The chain recombines TRBV7-9 with TRBJ1-1; unclear D gene. CDR1 SEHNR and CDR2 FQNEAQ come from the germline V gene (reference sequence). The CDR3 spans 13 residues. The V end was cut by 6 bases, the J end by 7 bases, with 15 bases between. CDR3 nucleotides: TGTGCCAGCAGTAATTGGGCAGCCCGTGAAGCTTTCTTT. Its translation: CASSNWAAREAFF.

A few counts support this clone. The chain carries TRBV2 and TRBJ1-3; no definite D call. CDR1 is SNHLY, CDR2 FYNNEI, per germline. CDR3 size: 15 residues. V gave up 6 bases and J gave up 4 bases, with 16 bases separating them. The CDR3 loop reads CASSLQGPGGNTIYF. Here the CDR3 DNA reads TGTGCCAGCAGCCTGCAAGGGCCGGGAGGAAACACCATATATTTT.

The V gene is TRBV19, the J gene TRBJ1-2; D ambiguous. Germline CDR1 LNHDA, CDR2 SQIVND (reference sequence). Trimming cost V 4 bases and J 4 bases, with 16 bases left between them. There are 15 residues in the CDR3. The CDR3 nucleotides read TGTGCCAGTAGTACCTCGGGGAGTGGGAGCTATGGCTACACCTTC. Translating gives CASSTSGSGSYGYTF.

The chain combines TRBV10-2 with TRBJ1-2, with D uncertain. Deletions cut 3 bases from V and 4 bases from J, with 9 bases between. CDR1 is WSHSY and CDR2 is SAAADI in the germline V gene. The CDR3 is made up of 13 amino acids. The CDR3 DNA sequence: TGCGCCAGCAGTGACCCGTCCCTCTATGGCTACACCTTC. This sequence encodes CASSDPSLYGYTF.

The chain has TRBV20-1 and TRBJ1-4; possible D gene TRBD1, 6 bases. Trimming took off 3 bases at V and 10 bases at J, with 12 bases between the two ends. Germline values: CDR1 DFQATT, CDR2 SNEGSKA (reference sequence). The CDR3 has 12 residues. Written as DNA, the CDR3 is TGCAGTGCTAGTCGGCCAGGGGTAAAACTGTTTTTT. Residues: CSASRPGVKLFF.

This chain uses TRBV9 with TRBJ1-5; possible D gene TRBD1, 5 bases. This CDR3 contains 19 residues. V lost 3 bases to trimming and J lost 2 bases, with 24 bases between them. Germline V gene data show CDR1 as SGDLS and CDR2 as YYNGEE. Here the CDR3 DNA reads TGTGCCAGCAGCGCCGATAGTTGGGGGAGGACGGATTGCAATCAGCCCCAGCATTTT. Translation gives CASSADSWGRTDCNQPQHF.

This sequence joins TRBV5-1 and TRBJ2-5, with 7 nucleotides matching TRBD1. Germline values: CDR1 SGHRS, CDR2 YFSETQ. The CDR3 is made up of 13 amino acids. V lost 6 bases and J lost 5; bases outside the gene matches: 7. The CDR3: CASTMTGLETQYF. DNA for the CDR3: TGCGCCAGCACCATGACAGGGTTGGAGACCCAGTACTTC.

This clone was detected a few times. The chain couples TRBV20-1 to TRBJ2-7; unclear D gene. The CDR3 covers 11 residues. CDR1 DFQATT and CDR2 SNEGSKA come from the germline V gene (reference sequence). V was shortened by 3 bases and J by 3 bases, with 6 bases between the two germline ends. The CDR3: CSASGDYEQYF. CDR3 coding DNA: TGCAGTGCTAGTGGCGACTACGAGCAGTACTTC.

The chain uses TRBV28 and TRBJ2-2, with 12 bases identical to TRBD1. Germline V gives CDR1 MDHEN, CDR2 SYDVKM. Germline trimming cut 7 bases from V and 7 bases from J; bases unmatched to any gene: 10. CDR3 length equals 16 residues. CDR3 loop: CASTPPGQGAIGELFF. The CDR3 DNA reads TGTGCCAGCACTCCCCCGGGACAGGGGGCTATCGGGGAGCTGTTTTTT.

This clone was seen once. V gene TRBV28 combines with J gene TRBJ2-5; D remains ambiguous. With 4 bases removed from V and 0 bases from J, the gap between germline ends came to 12 bases. The germline V gene has CDR1 MDHEN and CDR2 SYDVKM. The CDR3 runs to 15 residues. This CDR3 reads CASSYRELYQETQYF. Here the CDR3 DNA reads TGTGCCAGCAGTTATCGCGAACTGTACCAAGAGACCCAGTACTTC.

The chain employs TRBV12-3 or TRBV12-4 and TRBJ2-6, with D hard to call. V was clipped by 8 bases and J by 4 bases, with 9 bases between them. This CDR3 spans 13 amino acids. In nucleotides, the CDR3 is TGTGCCAGCGGGCCTTTGGGGGCCAACGTCCTGACTTTC. As protein: CASGPLGANVLTF.